A single sample is the source of the 14 T cell receptor beta chains below, sequenced in a study of blood T cell repertoires in COVID-19 (dated by TCRdb to between 2020 and 2021). The method was the immunoSEQ multiplex PCR assay. TCRdb stores this immuneACCESS table with in-frame sequences only. Part of the clones is absent; in the studies checked, under half of the shortfall reflects unresolved V genes, and no reason is known for the rest. In all, the sample holds around 240,000 clones, and 70% to 90% of those were seen once. Of the sample, 1.5% to 2% falls within the top ten clones. The material sequenced was PBMCs or T cells enriched from blood (not recorded which). The source is a woman aged 50 to 60 who had recovered from COVID-19.

CDR3 protein: CASLAGWEQFF. CDR3 DNA sequence: TGTGCTAGCTTAGCGGGATGGGAGCAGTTCTTC. V is TRBV12-5 and J is TRBJ2-1, with TRBD2 matching over 8 bases. CDR3 size: 11 residues. Trimming removed 9 bases from V and 10 bases from J; junction bases left unmatched: 5. In germline, CDR1 is LGHNT, CDR2 FRNRAP.

This chain links TRBV5-6 with TRBJ1-3; a possible D gene is TRBD1 (6 bases). Trimming pared 0 bases from V and 5 bases from J, leaving 12 bases between. CDR3 size: 15 residues. The V gene's germline CDR1 is SGHDT and CDR2 YYEEEE. The CDR3 loop is CASSLDVQGRNTIYF. Here the CDR3 DNA reads TGTGCCAGCAGCTTGGACGTACAGGGAAGAAACACCATATATTTT.

This clone appeared a single time. The chain joins TRBV14 to TRBJ1-2; TRBD1 matches 7 bases. The ends lost 1 base at V and 4 bases at J; junction bases unmatched: 6. Germline V CDR1 and CDR2: SGHDN, FVKESK. This CDR3 has 15 amino acids. The chain's CDR3 is CASSQGYWDSYGYTF. The CDR3 DNA reads TGTGCCAGCAGCCAAGGGTACTGGGACAGCTATGGCTACACCTTC.

The rearrangement joins TRBV6-5 to TRBJ2-7, with TRBD1 identical over 7 bases. The germline V gene encodes CDR1 MNHEY and CDR2 SVGAGI. This CDR3 spans 13 amino acids. V gave up 6 bases and J gave up 6 bases; unmatched junction bases: 8. The CDR3, as DNA: TGTGCCAGCAGGACGACAGGGAAGAGCGAGCAGTACTTC. Its protein product is CASRTTGKSEQYF.

The rearrangement links TRBV4-1 to TRBJ2-1; tentative D call: TRBD2 (5 bases). This CDR3 contains 15 residues. Trimming removed 4 bases from V and 0 bases from J, with 10 bases in between. Looked up from germline, CDR1 is MGHRA and CDR2 is YSYEKL. CDR3 region: CASSPISASYNEQFF. DNA of the CDR3: TGCGCCAGCAGCCCAATTAGCGCCTCCTACAATGAGCAGTTCTTC.

V usage is TRBV5-1 and J usage is TRBJ1-1, with 11 bases fitting TRBD1. The CDR3 runs 15 residues. J gave up 4 bases and V 4 bases, and 6 bases lay outside the gene matches. Germline CDR1 and CDR2: SGHRS and YFSETQ. The DNA for the CDR3 is TGCGCCAGCAGCAGTACGGGGACAGGGGGCACTGAAGCTTTCTTT. Amino acid sequence: CASSSTGTGGTEAFF.

V usage is TRBV19 and J usage is TRBJ2-7; 11 bases are shared with TRBD1. With V trimmed by 5 bases and J by 0 bases, 12 bases remained unmatched. Germline V gene data show CDR1 as LNHDA and CDR2 as SQIVND (reference sequence). CDR3 length: 18 residues. The CDR3 DNA is TGTGCCAGTAGTCCCAGGGGACAGGGGGGCAAGAGCTCCTACGAGCAGTACTTC. Translating it yields CASSPRGQGGKSSYEQYF.

The genes are TRBV30 and TRBJ2-3; 7 bases map to TRBD2. Per the germline V gene, CDR1 is GTSNPN and CDR2 is SVGIG (reference sequence). Losses at the gene ends were 0 bases for V and 7 bases for J; bases not matched to a gene: 7. The CDR3 covers 14 residues. CDR3 in amino acids: CAWSVGASGYTQYF. CDR3 nucleotides: TGTGCCTGGAGTGTCGGGGCTAGCGGTTATACGCAGTATTTT.

The chain is built from TRBV19 and TRBJ2-7, with 10 positions matching TRBD1. This CDR3 is 15 amino acids long. Germline CDR1 LNHDA, CDR2 SQIVND (reference sequence). V lost 1 base and J lost 2; bases outside the gene matches: 2. The CDR3 protein is CASSIADRGTYEQYF. The CDR3 bases are TGTGCCAGTAGTATAGCGGACAGGGGGACCTACGAGCAGTACTTC.

The rearrangement links TRBV5-1 to TRBJ2-2; TRBD1 matches 10 bases. CDR3 length equals 16 residues. The V and J ends lost 0 bases and 5 bases, in that order; junction bases with no gene match: 4. In germline, CDR1 is SGHRS, CDR2 YFSETQ. The chain's CDR3 is CASSLGTGGVTGELFF. The CDR3, as DNA: TGCGCCAGCAGCTTGGGGACAGGGGGAGTAACCGGGGAGCTGTTTTTT.

This clone turned up a few times. This chain uses TRBV9 with TRBJ1-1, with 11 nucleotides matching TRBD1. The junction had 6 bases not matched to a gene; V was cut back by 9 bases and J by 5 bases. This CDR3 has 13 residues. Germline V gene data show CDR1 as SGDLS and CDR2 as YYNGEE. CDR3 sequence (DNA): TGTGCCACCGGGACAGGGGGAAGTACTGAAGCTTTCTTT. The encoded protein is CATGTGGSTEAFF.

The chain joins TRBV6-5 to TRBJ1-3, with D unclear. Looked up from germline, CDR1 is MNHEY and CDR2 is SVGAGI. The V end lost 8 bases, the J end lost 0 bases, and 8 bases lay between the germline ends. CDR3 length equals 13 residues. The CDR3 DNA follows: TGTGCCAGCTTTTCCGGCTCTGGAAACACCATATATTTT. This encodes CASFSGSGNTIYF.

The chain carries TRBV18 and TRBJ2-1, with D possibly matching TRBD2 (5 bases). From germline, CDR1 is KGHSH and CDR2 LQKENI. This CDR3 has 16 residues. V was pared by 2 bases and J by 4 bases, with 15 bases between. The CDR3: CASSPTGGAVYNEQFF. CDR3 bases: TGTGCCAGCTCACCAACCGGCGGAGCGGTGTACAATGAGCAGTTCTTC.

The chain's CDR3 is CASRLLGQFYGDYTF. DNA of the CDR3: TGCGCCAGCAGGCTCCTGGGACAGTTCTATGGTGACTACACCTTC. The rearrangement links TRBV5-1 to TRBJ1-2; 7 bases are shared with TRBD1. The germline V gene has CDR1 SGHRS and CDR2 YFSETQ. With V trimmed by 5 bases and J by 10 bases, 17 bases remained unmatched. This CDR3 is built from 15 residues.